This T cell receptor (beta chain) was found in a study of blood T cell repertoires in COVID-19. About the study: In each case, the material was cDNA or gDNA derived from T cells, B-cell-depleted T cells, or PBMCs.

Methods used by the authors: Reference gene primer amplification yielded estimated nucleated cell counts. TCRdb's copy holds only in-frame clones and misses some; the assay was immunoSEQ multiplex PCR. From that table come the V and J calls and clone size; the DNA was used to work out D and trimming. This sample has 85,000 to 100,000 clones; about four fifths occur once, and the top ten carry around 16%. In this sample, this clone turned up a few times. This sample includes further DNA sequences coding for the same CDR3. The CDR3 spans 14 residues. The V and J ends lost 0 bases and 0 bases respectively, with 5 bases between them. The germline gives CDR1 MNHNY, CDR2 SVGAGI (reference sequence).

The receptor was derived from a woman aged 55 to 70 with acute or convalescent COVID-19. The sequenced sample consisted of peripheral blood. The V and J genes are TRBV6-6 and TRBJ1-1; D call uncertain. CDR3 sequence (DNA): TGTGCCAGCAGTTACTCGGAGATGAACACTGAAGCTTTCTTT. This encodes CASSYSEMNTEAFF.